This T cell receptor beta chain was documented in a study of monozygotic twins with inflammatory bowel disease. As concerns this clonotype: Antigen: not known.

UMIs with a 6-nucleotide sample barcode were added by template switching. TCRdb reprocessed the 5' RACE reads, keeping one entry per CDR3 protein, no DNA. The repertoire shows about 210,000 distinct CDR3 sequences; the top ten hold less than 2%. Study-wide points: IBD patients had lower TCRbeta diversity (inverse Simpson) than healthy co-twins.

The germline V gene encodes CDR1 SEHNR and CDR2 FQNEAQ (reference sequence). There are 14 residues in the CDR3. Source material: blood. The clonotype originates from a human donor with ulcerative colitis or Crohn's disease, or a healthy co-twin of an affected twin (not recorded which). The rearrangement joins TRBV7-9 to TRBJ1-2; TCRdb outputs TRBD1, but without DNA this stays unchecked. CDR3 protein: CASSGRGAYYGYTF.